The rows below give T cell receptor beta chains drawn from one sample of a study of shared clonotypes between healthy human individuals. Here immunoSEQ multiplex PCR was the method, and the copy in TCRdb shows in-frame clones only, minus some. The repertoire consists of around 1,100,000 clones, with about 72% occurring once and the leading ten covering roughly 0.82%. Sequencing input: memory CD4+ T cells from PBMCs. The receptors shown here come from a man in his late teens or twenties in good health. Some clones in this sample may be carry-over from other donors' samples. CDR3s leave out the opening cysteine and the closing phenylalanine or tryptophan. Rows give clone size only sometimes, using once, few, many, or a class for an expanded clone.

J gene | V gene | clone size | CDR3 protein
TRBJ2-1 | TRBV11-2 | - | ASSLGRNNEQF
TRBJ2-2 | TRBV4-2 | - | ASSPFAAGELF
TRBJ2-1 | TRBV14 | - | ASSPPGLGKTNEQF
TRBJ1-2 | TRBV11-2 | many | ASSLAGVQGGYT
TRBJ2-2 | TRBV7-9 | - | ASSFETSNTGELF
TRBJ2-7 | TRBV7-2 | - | ASSLRRVGSHEQY
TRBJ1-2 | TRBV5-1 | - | ASSLEGSGAHT
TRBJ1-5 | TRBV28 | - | ATLTGSNQPQH
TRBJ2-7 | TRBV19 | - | ASKPLGGGSYEQY
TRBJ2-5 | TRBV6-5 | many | ASSLEETQY
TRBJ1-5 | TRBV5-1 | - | ASSLDPLSQPQH
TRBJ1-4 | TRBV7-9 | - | ASSDQGTANEKLF
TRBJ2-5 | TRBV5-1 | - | ASSLGLAGVGETQY
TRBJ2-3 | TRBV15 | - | ATSREYRGKFPDTQY
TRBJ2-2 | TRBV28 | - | ASSLMRDTAGELF
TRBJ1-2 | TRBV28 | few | ASSFGRPDGYT
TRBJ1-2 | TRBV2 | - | ASSEGRLPSRGT
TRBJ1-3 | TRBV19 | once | ASTSTSGPGNTIY
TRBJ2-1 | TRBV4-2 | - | ASSQGIAGGSSYNEQF
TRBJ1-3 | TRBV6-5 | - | ASSYSGTVGNTIY
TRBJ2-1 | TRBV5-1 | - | ASSLTTGDYNEQF
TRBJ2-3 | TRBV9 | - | ASSYTGLEADTQY
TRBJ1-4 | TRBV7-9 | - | ASSLSMRNEKLF
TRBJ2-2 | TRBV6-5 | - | ASRRDRGTGELF
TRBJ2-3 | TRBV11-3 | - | ATAMAGLDTQY
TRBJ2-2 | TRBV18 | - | ASSPRTGGTGELF
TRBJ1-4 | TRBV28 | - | ASSLSSTANEKLF
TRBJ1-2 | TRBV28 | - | ASSSPVAGQKDGYT
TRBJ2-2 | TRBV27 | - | ASSPILEERLPGELF
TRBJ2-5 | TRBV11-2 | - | ASSLGAWADSQETQY
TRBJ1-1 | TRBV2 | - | ASLKRVNTEAF
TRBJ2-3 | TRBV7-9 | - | ASRTTTGGTDTQY
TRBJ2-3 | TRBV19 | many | ASTEDPARDTQY
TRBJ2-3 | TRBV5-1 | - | ASSLGREQDTQY
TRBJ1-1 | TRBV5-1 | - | ASSFRVNTEAF
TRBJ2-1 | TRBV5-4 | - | ASSLGPGQGDNEQF
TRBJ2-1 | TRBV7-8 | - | ASSSWTGNNEQF